This TCR beta chain was retrieved from a study of shared clonotypes between healthy human individuals. Sequencing was performed with immunoSEQ multiplex PCR; in TCRdb, only in-frame clones are kept and a portion is missing. There are around 700,000 clones in the sample; over 65% occur only once, and 1.5% to 2% lies in the top ten. This clone appeared a few times. In germline, CDR1 is WSHSY, CDR2 SAAADI. Trimming removed 6 bases from V and 4 bases from J, with 14 bases in between. This CDR3 is 14 amino acids long. The sequenced sample consisted of memory CD4+ T cells sorted from blood. The subset denotes: CD45RA-negative fraction. This TCR came from a woman in her thirties in good health. The chain has TRBV10-2 and TRBJ2-3; D gene unclear. The CDR3 DNA is TGCGCCAGCAGCCGGCACCCAGAGTCAGATACGCAGTATTTT. Protein: CASSRHPESDTQYF.